This is a list of T cell receptor beta chains from one sample in a study of blood T cells in healthy people across ages. TCRdb re-analysed the 5' RACE reads in MiXCR, keeping a single row per CDR3 protein. Counted here are a few hundred thousand distinct CDR3 sequences, over 45% occurring once; the ten biggest clones make up 45% to 60%. Specimen: blood. The receptors were sampled from a man aged 60 to 69 in good health. The CDR3 runs from the conserved cysteine through the conserved F or W. Fields, in order: J gene, V gene, clone size, D gene, CDR3 DNA, CDR3 protein. D genes are given only for firm matches. Clone size is given for some rows only: seen once, a few or many times, or a class if the clone is expanded.

TRBJ2-1	TRBV7-2	NA	TRBD2	TGTGCCAGCAGCTGGGCCGGGACTAGCGTTAATGAGCAGTTCTTC	CASSWAGTSVNEQFF
TRBJ2-3	TRBV28	many	NA	TGTGCCAGCAGTTTACTCGCGGGGCACACAGATACGCAGTATTTT	CASSLLAGHTDTQYF
TRBJ2-3	TRBV7-9	NA	TRBD2	TGTGCCAGCAGCAGGCGGGAGGCTAGCACAGATACGCAGTATTTT	CASSRREASTDTQYF
TRBJ2-1	TRBV7-2	NA	TRBD2	TGTGCCAGCAGCTTAGTTCCGGGACTAGCGGGACGCAATGAGCAGTTCTTC	CASSLVPGLAGRNEQFF
TRBJ1-2	TRBV29-1	few	TRBD1	TGCAGCTCTCTGACAGGGGCGAACTATGGCTACACCTTC	CSSLTGANYGYTF
TRBJ2-7	TRBV11-2	NA	NA	TGTGCCAGCAGCCTGGACCCGCGCGAGCAGTACTTC	CASSLDPREQYF
TRBJ1-2	TRBV7-2	many	TRBD1	TGTGCCAGCAGCCCTCAACAGGACAGGGGCTATGGCTACACCTTC	CASSPQQDRGYGYTF
TRBJ2-5	TRBV6-2/TRBV6-3	NA	NA	TGTGCCAGCAGTTACTATATGGACAGCTTCAAAGAGACCCAGTACTTC	CASSYYMDSFKETQYF
TRBJ1-2	TRBV6-5	few	NA	TGTGCCAGCAGTGACTCCACGGGGTGGGATGGCTACACCTTC	CASSDSTGWDGYTF
TRBJ2-2	TRBV29-1	NA	NA	TGCAGCGTTGATAAGGGACTGGGGAACACCGGGGAGCTGTTTTTT	CSVDKGLGNTGELFF
TRBJ2-5	TRBV18	NA	TRBD2	TGTGCCAGCTCACCACCGGCGGGAGATGAGACCCAGTACTTC	CASSPPAGDETQYF
TRBJ2-1	TRBV6-5	NA	TRBD1	TGTGCCAGCAGTTACTTCGGGGACAGTTCCTACAATGAGCAGTTCTTC	CASSYFGDSSYNEQFF
TRBJ2-6	TRBV4-2	NA	TRBD1	TGTGCCAGCAGCACCGGACAGGGAATAGGGGGGGCCAACGTCCTGACTTTC	CASSTGQGIGGANVLTF
TRBJ2-4	TRBV2	NA	NA	TGTGCCAGCAGACTTACAGCGTTAGCCAAAAACATTCAGTACTTC	CASRLTALAKNIQYF
TRBJ2-6	TRBV20-1	NA	TRBD1	TGCAGTGCCACCGGGACAGACAAAAGCTCTGGGGCCAACGTCCTGACTTTC	CSATGTDKSSGANVLTF
TRBJ1-6	TRBV20-1	NA	NA	TGCAGTGCTAGAGAAGGATATGGATCACCCCTCCACTTT	CSAREGYGSPLHF
TRBJ2-3	TRBV5-5	few	NA	TGTGCCAGCAGCTATGGCGGGACCACAGATACGCAGTATTTT	CASSYGGTTDTQYF
TRBJ2-7	TRBV11-3	NA	TRBD1	TGTGCCAGCAGCCCGGGACAGGGGTTATCCTACGAGCAGTACTTC	CASSPGQGLSYEQYF
TRBJ2-7	TRBV7-9	NA	TRBD1	TGTGCCAGCAGCACGCCCGGGACAGACCTGTACGAGCAGTACTTC	CASSTPGTDLYEQYF
TRBJ2-4	TRBV7-9	NA	NA	TGTGCCAGCAGCTTTTTGACGGAGGGGAGCATTCAGTACTTC	CASSFLTEGSIQYF
TRBJ2-1	TRBV10-2	NA	NA	TGCGCCACCTCGGACCATGAGCAGTTCTTC	CATSDHEQFF
TRBJ1-2	TRBV20-1	once	TRBD1	TGCAGTGCTACCCGCCCCGGGACAGGACGGGGTAACTATGGCTACACCTTC	CSATRPGTGRGNYGYTF
TRBJ2-3	TRBV11-1	few	NA	TGTGCCAGCAGCCCACAGGTGGGCACAGATACGCAGTATTTT	CASSPQVGTDTQYF
TRBJ2-1	TRBV20-1	NA	NA	TGCAGTGCTTTGGACGGGGGAATCTACAATGAGCAGTTCTTC	CSALDGGIYNEQFF
TRBJ2-3	TRBV2	NA	NA	TGTGCCAGCAGGGTACAGGGGACTACCACAGATACGCAGTATTTT	CASRVQGTTTDTQYF
TRBJ2-7	TRBV7-2	medium-sized	NA	TGTGCCAGCAGCCCCCTTTTGAGTCTTCCCCTGGAGCAGTACTTC	CASSPLLSLPLEQYF